The TCR beta chain under discussion was sequenced for a study of tumor-infiltrating lymphocytes in primary liver carcinoma. Study-wide findings and caveats: Between tumor regions, pairs overlapped more than tumor-adjacent and tumor-blood pairs did.

A note on this clonotype: The antigen is not known.

The source of the blood RNA was unsorted whole blood, and germline DNA was extracted as well. Synthesis of TCR beta cDNA was carried out from 500 ng total RNA with a constant-region primer. Researchers made the TCR beta libraries by running three nested multiplex PCR rounds with slightly modified ARM-PCR. Researchers ran the first two PCR rounds for roughly 11 cycles each with TRBV1-TRBV30 forward primers and a C-beta reverse primer. TCRdb recomputed calls from the multiplex PCR reads with MiXCR, one row per CDR3 protein. This sample yields approximately 330,000 distinct CDR3 sequences, of which approximately 65% are seen a single time; 5.5% to 7% belongs to the top ten. Trimming left V 6 bases short and J 12 bases short, with 23 bases between. The CDR3 is made up of 15 amino acids. Looked up from germline, CDR1 is SGHVS and CDR2 is FQNEAQ.

The V and J genes are TRBV7-8 and TRBJ2-2; possible D gene TRBD2, 5 bases. This clonotype was sampled from a man aged 35-49 years with primary liver carcinoma and hepatitis B virus infection. Sequenced sample: peripheral blood. The CDR3: CASRERGFLSRQLFF. For the CDR3, the DNA is TGTGCCAGCAGGGAACGGGGATTCTTGTCGAGGCAGCTGTTTTTT.